One T cell receptor beta chain is described in this entry. Its antigen is unidentified. The data originate from a study of identical twins. Overall study results and limits: Clonotypes of the beta chain that were abundant in cord blood carried fewer insertions (memory repertoires showed none).

The CDR3 is 15 residues long. Germline CDR1 is MDHEN and CDR2 is SYDVKM. With 6 bases removed from V and 1 base from J, the gap between germline ends came to 15 bases. One entry per CDR3 protein, called by TCRdb with MiXCR from the 5' RACE reads. This sample yields under 250,000 distinct CDR3 sequences, of which around 8.1% are seen a single time; about 1.8% belongs to the top ten. These same records also appear under a second study, on yellow fever vaccine responses in identical twins.

The clonotype was recovered from a woman between 18 and 29 years old in good health. The material sequenced was memory (CD45RO+) T cells sorted from blood. The V and J genes are TRBV28 and TRBJ1-1; the D gene is possibly TRBD1 (6 bases). CDR3 bases: TGTGCCAGCAGCTTCCCAGGGGCCAGGAACACTGAAGCTTTCTTT. Translation gives CASSFPGARNTEAFF. Full variable domain (remainder filled in from reference TRBV28 and TRBJ1-1): DVKVTQSSRYLVKRTGEKVFLECVQDMDHENMFWYRQDPGLGLRLIYFSYDVKMKEKGDIPEGYSVSREKKERFSLILESASTNQTSMYLCASSFPGARNTEAFFGQGTRLTVV.